One and the same sample provided the 32 T cell receptor beta chains below, sequenced in a study of control samples from healthy donors and cancer patients. Produced via immunoSEQ multiplex PCR; TCRdb's table is partial and in-frame only. The sample carries about 140,000 clones, around nine tenths recorded once. Input material: blood. These receptors came from a man aged 30 to 39 in good health.

This clone was counted only a few times. This chain links TRBV6-5 with TRBJ2-7, with a weak D call TRBD2 (6 bases). The length of the CDR3 is 14 residues. V was clipped by 6 bases and J by 5 bases, with 17 bases between them. Germline V gene data show CDR1 as MNHEY and CDR2 as SVGAGI. This CDR3 is CASRDAYGGNEQYF. The CDR3 bases are TGTGCCAGCAGGGACGCCTACGGGGGAAACGAGCAGTACTTC.

The rearrangement links TRBV29-1 to TRBJ2-1; a weak D match, TRBD2 (5 bases). V was shortened by 4 bases and J by 5 bases, with 12 bases between the two germline ends. The germline V gene encodes CDR1 SQVTM and CDR2 ANQGSEA. The CDR3 contains 13 residues. The CDR3 coding sequence is TGCAGCGTTGTGGGGAGTAATAACAATGAGCAGTTCTTC. Residues: CSVVGSNNNEQFF.

The chain links TRBV27 to TRBJ1-4; 9 bases fit TRBD1. The CDR3 is 21 residues long. Germline lookup yields CDR1 MNHEY and CDR2 SMNVEV (reference sequence). The V segment lost 4 bases and the J segment 5 bases; nucleotides outside the gene matches: 23. The CDR3: CASSSGTGYRSMPIVNEKLFF. The CDR3 DNA is TGTGCCAGCAGTTCCGGGACAGGGTACCGTTCCATGCCCATCGTCAATGAAAAACTGTTTTTT.

The J gene is TRBJ2-3, the V gene TRBV7-9; 7 bases are shared with TRBD1. CDR1 SEHNR and CDR2 FQNEAQ come from the germline V gene (reference sequence). The J segment lost 4 bases and the V segment lost 5 bases, leaving 3 bases of the junction unmatched. The CDR3 loop spans 13 amino acids. In DNA form, the CDR3 reads TGTGCCAGCAGCACGGGACAGCCAGATACGCAGTATTTT. It yields the protein CASSTGQPDTQYF.

This chain joins TRBV4-1 and TRBJ2-3; D perhaps matches TRBD2 (6 bases). Trimming left V 8 bases short and J 3 bases short, with 15 bases between. The length of the CDR3 is 14 residues. The germline V gene has CDR1 MGHRA and CDR2 YSYEKL. The CDR3 coding sequence is TGCGCCAGCCGAGGGAGGAGTTGGACAGATACGCAGTATTTT. The encoded protein is CASRGRSWTDTQYF.

This clone was seen a single time. In nucleotides, the CDR3 is TGTGCCAGCAGTGAGCTCAGGGACAGCCCCTACAATGAGCAGTTCTTC. Protein: CASSELRDSPYNEQFF. The chain links TRBV25-1 to TRBJ2-1, with 7 nucleotides matching TRBD1. Germline V gene data show CDR1 as MGHDK and CDR2 as SYGVNS. The CDR3 extends over 16 amino acids. V shed 3 bases and J 2 bases; nucleotides not matched to a gene: 7.

This clone appeared once. The CDR3 DNA reads as TGTGCCAGCAGACAGCTACTGAACACTGAAGCTTTCTTT. Translation gives CASRQLLNTEAFF. The rearrangement uses TRBV6-5 and TRBJ1-1; D uncertain. Germline V CDR1 and CDR2: MNHEY, SVGAGI. V was shortened by 6 bases and J by 0 bases, with 8 bases between the two germline ends. The CDR3 is 13 residues long.

V and J are TRBV6-6 and TRBJ2-5; D perhaps matches TRBD1 (5 bases). The CDR3 runs to 14 residues. Trimming shortened V by 6 bases and J by 0 bases, and 11 bases separated the two germline ends. Germline V gives CDR1 MNHNY, CDR2 SVGAGI (reference sequence). The CDR3 reads CASRPADNQETQYF. The CDR3 DNA reads TGTGCCAGCAGGCCCGCGGACAACCAAGAGACCCAGTACTTC.

The chain is built from TRBV9 and TRBJ2-1; TRBD2 matches 7 bases. Germline V gives CDR1 SGDLS, CDR2 YYNGEE. J was trimmed by 2 bases and V by 0 bases; bases with no gene match: 2. This CDR3 is 15 amino acids long. Here the CDR3 reads CASSVAGGTYNEQFF. The CDR3 DNA reads TGTGCCAGCAGCGTAGCGGGAGGCACCTACAATGAGCAGTTCTTC.

The V and J genes are TRBV21-1 and TRBJ1-1. TRBV21-1 is a known pseudogene. The CDR3 is 16 amino acids. CDR3 nucleotide sequence: TGTGCCAGCAGCAAAGCGCTAAGTCCGGTGAACACTGAAGCTTTCTTT. Translating it yields CASSKALSPVNTEAFF.

This rearrangement joins TRBV29-1 to TRBJ2-6; D unresolved. From germline, CDR1 is SQVTM and CDR2 ANQGSEA. V lost 4 bases to trimming and J lost 4 bases, with 14 bases between them. This CDR3 has 15 amino acids. The CDR3 coding sequence is TGCAGCGTTGCTTCCGTAACCCACGGGGCCAACGTCCTGACTTTC. It is translated as CSVASVTHGANVLTF. Supplemented by reference TRBV29-1 and TRBJ2-6, the full variable domain reads SAVISQKPSRDICQRGTSLTIQCQVDSQVTMMFWYRQQPGQSLTLIATANQGSEATYESGFVIDKFPISRPNLTFSTLTVSNMSPEDSSIYLCSVASVTHGANVLTFGAGSRLTVL.

This sequence joins TRBV28 and TRBJ2-4; a possible D gene is TRBD1 (6 bases). In germline, CDR1 is MDHEN, CDR2 SYDVKM. The germline V and J ends were trimmed by 5 bases and 8 bases, with 16 bases remaining between them. This CDR3 comprises 14 residues. The CDR3 loop reads CASSQGTPGDIQYF. CDR3 DNA sequence: TGTGCCAGCAGTCAGGGGACCCCTGGGGACATTCAGTACTTC.

The chain has TRBV7-2 and TRBJ2-7; 10 bases are shared with TRBD1. Trimming cost V 1 base and J 7 bases; bases outside gene matches: 7. Germline-derived CDR1 and CDR2 are SGHTA and FQGNSA. The CDR3 is 15 residues long. CDR3 residues: CASSLEGQGLGEQYF. CDR3 nucleotides: TGTGCCAGCAGCTTAGAGGGACAGGGGTTGGGGGAGCAGTACTTC.

In nucleotides, the CDR3 is TGTGCCAGCAGCCCAGACTCGTACAATGAGCAGTTCTTC. Its protein product is CASSPDSYNEQFF. The chain employs TRBV3-1 (or the pseudogene TRBV3-2) and TRBJ2-1; no clear D. Trimming pared 4 bases from V and 4 bases from J, leaving 8 bases between. The germline V gene has CDR1 LGHDT and CDR2 YNNKEL (reference sequence). This CDR3 region has 13 residues.

The CDR3 loop is CASRVGQGAGNTIYF. The CDR3 DNA follows: TGTGCCAGCAGGGTGGGACAGGGGGCTGGAAACACCATATATTTT. The rearrangement uses TRBV27 and TRBJ1-3; 11 positions match TRBD1. V shed 6 bases and J 2 bases; nucleotides not matched to a gene: 3. Germline CDR1 and CDR2: MNHEY and SMNVEV (reference sequence). The CDR3 is 15 residues long.

This chain connects TRBV11-2 to TRBJ1-1; D unresolved. This CDR3 contains 15 residues. The germline V and J ends were trimmed by 1 base and 0 bases, with 9 bases remaining between them. The germline V gene encodes CDR1 SGHAT and CDR2 FQNNGV. This CDR3 reads CASSLAGRMNTEAFF. For the CDR3, the DNA is TGTGCCAGCAGCTTAGCCGGGCGGATGAACACTGAAGCTTTCTTT.

CDR3 protein: CASTWDRPNYEQYF. Written as DNA, the CDR3 is TGTGCCAGCACCTGGGACAGGCCAAACTACGAGCAGTACTTC. This chain connects TRBV6-5 to TRBJ2-7; 8 nucleotides line up with TRBD1. The germline V gene has CDR1 MNHEY and CDR2 SVGAGI. The CDR3 has 14 amino acids. The trim removed 7 bases at V and 3 bases at J, leaving 8 bases unmatched.

Here the CDR3 DNA reads TGTGCCAGCAGCACAGGACAGGGCTCCTACGAGCAGTACTTC. Translated: CASSTGQGSYEQYF. V is TRBV9 and J is TRBJ2-7; 8 nucleotides match TRBD1. Germline V gives CDR1 SGDLS, CDR2 YYNGEE. Trimming removed 4 bases from V and 0 bases from J; junction bases left unmatched: 3. This CDR3 comprises 14 residues.

The count of this clone is one. The chain links TRBV28 to TRBJ2-1; 8 bases fit TRBD1. This CDR3 has 15 residues. Germline V gives CDR1 MDHEN, CDR2 SYDVKM. The V gene end was trimmed by 3 bases and the J gene end by 9 bases; junction bases not matched to a gene: 10. Written as DNA, the CDR3 is TGTGCCAGCAGTTTTAGGGACAGGTTCAATCGTGAGCAGTTCTTC. Translation: CASSFRDRFNREQFF.

CDR3 nucleotides: TGTGCCATCAGTGATCCTACAGACCGCACCGGGGAGCTGTTTTTT. As protein: CAISDPTDRTGELFF. The chain couples TRBV10-3 to TRBJ2-2; no reliable D call. Looked up from germline, CDR1 is ENHRY and CDR2 is SYGVKD. The CDR3 has 15 amino acids. Trimming shortened V by 3 bases and J by 4 bases, and 12 bases separated the two germline ends.

The chain has TRBV15 and TRBJ2-2; 10 bases are shared with TRBD1. CDR3 length: 16 residues. Per the germline V gene, CDR1 is LNHNV and CDR2 is YYDKDF (reference sequence). Trimming removed 5 bases from V and 6 bases from J; junction bases left unmatched: 9. This CDR3 reads CATSAFGTGVSGELFF. The DNA of the CDR3 is TGTGCCACCAGCGCTTTCGGGACAGGGGTCTCCGGGGAGCTGTTTTTT. Filled out from reference TRBV15 and TRBJ2-2, the complete variable domain reads DAMVIQNPRYQVTQFGKPVTLSCSQTLNHNVMYWYQQKSSQAPKLLFHYYDKDFNNEADTPDNFQSRRPNTSFCFLDIRSPGLGDTAMYLCATSAFGTGVSGELFFGEGSRLTVL.

This rearrangement joins TRBV28 to TRBJ2-7, with no clear D. V was clipped by 6 bases and J by 3 bases, with 21 bases between them. Germline V gene data show CDR1 as MDHEN and CDR2 as SYDVKM. The CDR3 spans 16 residues. CDR3 bases: TGTGCCAGCAGCCCTTTTTGGGGATCGGGTCTCTACGAGCAGTACTTC. It yields the protein CASSPFWGSGLYEQYF.

The chain joins TRBV19 to TRBJ2-1; 11 bases are shared with TRBD2. CDR1 LNHDA and CDR2 SQIVND come from the germline V gene (reference sequence). V was clipped by 2 bases and J by 4 bases; unmatched bases: 13. The CDR3 length is 19 residues. The CDR3 DNA sequence: TGTGCCAGTAGTATACGCCTAGCGGGAGGCCCGGGTGGGTACAATGAGCAGTTCTTC. It encodes CASSIRLAGGPGGYNEQFF.

V is TRBV18 and J is TRBJ2-2; D not resolved. The CDR3 length is 14 residues. CDR1 is KGHSH and CDR2 is LQKENI in the germline V gene. Trimming pared 1 base from V and 1 base from J, leaving 4 bases between. The chain's CDR3 is CASSPLRNTGELFF. The CDR3 DNA reads as TGTGCCAGCTCACCACTTCGGAACACCGGGGAGCTGTTTTTT.

This clone was detected only once. The chain carries TRBV18 and TRBJ1-3; TRBD1 matches 7 bases. The CDR3 consists of 16 residues. J was trimmed by 0 bases and V by 4 bases; bases with no gene match: 6. Germline V CDR1 and CDR2: KGHSH, LQKENI. This CDR3 reads CASSLTGKGSGNTIYF. Here the CDR3 DNA reads TGTGCCAGCTCACTGACAGGGAAGGGCTCTGGAAACACCATATATTTT. The full variable domain, with the rest looked up from reference TRBV18 and TRBJ1-3, is NAGVMQNPRHLVRRRGQEARLRCSPMKGHSHVYWYRQLPEEGLKFMVYLQKENIIDESGMPKERFSAEFPKEGPSILRIQQVVRGDSAAYFCASSLTGKGSGNTIYFGEGSWLTVV.

The rearrangement links TRBV5-4 to TRBJ2-3; D gene uncertain. Trimming shortened V by 0 bases and J by 1 base, and 3 bases separated the two germline ends. Germline values: CDR1 SGHNT, CDR2 YYREEE (reference sequence). The CDR3 has 13 amino acids. The CDR3 here is CASSLAGTDTQYF. The CDR3 nucleotides are TGTGCCAGCAGCTTGGCCGGCACAGATACGCAGTATTTT.

V and J are TRBV7-2 and TRBJ2-2; no clear D. The CDR3 sequence is 12 residues long. The germline gives CDR1 SGHTA, CDR2 FQGNSA. V was cut by 6 bases and J by 4 bases, with 6 bases left in between. The CDR3 reads CASRLSTGELFF. DNA of the CDR3: TGTGCCAGCAGACTATCCACCGGGGAGCTGTTTTTT.

This clone showed up just once. The chain recombines TRBV25-1 with TRBJ2-7; 7 bases line up with TRBD2. The V and J ends lost 3 bases and 2 bases, in that order; junction bases with no gene match: 7. Germline V gene lookup returns CDR1 MGHDK and CDR2 SYGVNS. The CDR3 spans 15 residues. This CDR3 is CASSDGGGVTYEQYF. The CDR3 DNA sequence: TGTGCCAGCAGTGACGGGGGAGGGGTAACCTACGAGCAGTACTTC.

The chain couples TRBV3-1 (or the pseudogene TRBV3-2) to TRBJ2-7; D is unclear. V was clipped by 4 bases and J by 6 bases, with 13 bases between them. The CDR3 runs 13 residues. Germline V lookup: CDR1 LGHDT, CDR2 YNNKEL (reference sequence). The CDR3 sequence is CASSRIEGSEQYF. The CDR3 DNA reads TGTGCCAGCAGCCGAATAGAAGGTTCCGAGCAGTACTTC.

The J gene is TRBJ2-7, the V gene TRBV4-1; D possibly corresponds to TRBD2 (6 bases). Germline CDR1 MGHRA, CDR2 YSYEKL. Trimming stripped 4 bases from V and 5 bases from J, with 12 bases between. The CDR3 is made up of 13 amino acids. The DNA for the CDR3 is TGCGCCAGCAGCCGAAAGGAGGGACACGAGCAGTACTTC. Amino acid sequence: CASSRKEGHEQYF.

This rearrangement joins TRBV3-1 (or the pseudogene TRBV3-2) to TRBJ2-3, with 10 bases fitting TRBD1. The V gene's germline CDR1 is LGHDT and CDR2 YNNKEL (reference sequence). The trim removed 4 bases at V and 2 bases at J, leaving 9 bases unmatched. The CDR3 totals 17 residues. Here the CDR3 reads CASSPSYRQGATDTQYF. The CDR3 bases are TGTGCCAGCAGCCCGAGCTATCGACAGGGGGCCACAGATACGCAGTATTTT.

This rearrangement joins TRBV24-1 to TRBJ2-2; no clear D gene. The CDR3 contains 18 residues. The V and J ends lost 4 bases and 0 bases respectively, with 17 bases between them. CDR1 KGHDR and CDR2 SFDVKD come from the germline V gene. The DNA for the CDR3 is TGTGCCACCAGTGACCGTTGGACGTGGATGTCGAACACCGGGGAGCTGTTTTTT. This encodes CATSDRWTWMSNTGELFF.